This T cell receptor beta chain was recorded in a study of identical twins. Study observations and caveats: Insertion counts were lower in abundant cord blood beta clonotypes, a trend that memory repertoires did not show.

This clonotype appeared many times. Its specificity is not known. MiXCR, applied by TCRdb to the 5' RACE reads, yields one record per CDR3 protein. The repertoire holds 450,000 or so distinct CDR3 sequences, with around 15% as singletons. This CDR3 is 13 amino acids long. CDR1 is SGHDT and CDR2 is YYEEEE in the germline V gene. V trimming: 4 bases; J trimming: 5 bases; junction bases outside the gene matches: 4. This sample also belongs to another study, concerning yellow fever vaccine responses in identical twins.

Sequencing was done on a sample of CD4+ T cells sorted from blood. The receptor was isolated from a woman aged 18-29 years in good health. The rearrangement uses TRBV5-6 and TRBJ2-5, with TRBD1 matching 8 bases. CDR3 nucleotides: TGTGCCAGCAGCCTGGACAGGGAGGAGACCCAGTACTTC. It codes for CASSLDREETQYF.